This T cell receptor (beta chain) was profiled in a study of shared clonotypes between healthy human individuals. Profiling relied on immunoSEQ multiplex PCR, and the TCRdb table lists in-frame clones only, not all of them. The data show about 450,000 clones, about 80% seen once. V lost 2 bases and J 3 bases, leaving 11 bases between the germline ends. The CDR3 contains 14 residues. In germline, CDR1 is MNHEY, CDR2 SVGAGI. The gene calls are TRBV6-5 and TRBJ2-7; D may be TRBD2 (7 bases). The sequencing sample was made of PBMCs. The receptor was isolated from a woman in her thirties or forties in good health. Some clones in this sample may be carry-over from other donors' samples. The CDR3 region has the DNA TGTGCCAGCAGTTACAGGGGGGAGGGCTACGAGCAGTACTTC. This encodes CASSYRGEGYEQYF.